This T cell receptor beta chain was recovered during a study of T cells in Graves' hyperthyroidism and ophthalmopathy. The V and J ends lost 4 bases and 10 bases respectively, with 13 bases between them. CDR1 and CDR2 (germline): MNHEY, SMNVEV (reference sequence). The length of the CDR3 is 13 residues. Amplified regions were TCR beta CDR3 sequences from RNA transcripts. The TCR CDR3 first-round RT-PCR relied on the HTBI primer set. TCRdb independently ran MiXCR on the multiplex PCR reads; one entry per CDR3 protein. The table includes hundreds of thousands of distinct CDR3 sequences, 25% detected once. A word on this clonotype: A much larger clone lies one base from this, so it may be a read error.

This chain links TRBV27 with TRBJ1-4; D might be TRBD1 (6 bases). Sequences were obtained from blood. The TCR sequence derives from a man in his fifties or sixties with Graves' hyperthyroidism. Here the CDR3 reads CASSSRPRGKLFF. The CDR3 DNA is TGTGCCAGCAGTTCGCGACCCAGGGGAAAACTGTTTTTT.